Below, 27 T cell receptor beta chains from the same sample are listed, as sequenced in a study of memory CD4+ T cells and cytomegalovirus serostatus. The sort gate was single viable CD3+CD4+CD8-CD45RO+ cells for memory CD4+ T cells. TCRdb keeps only in-frame clones here, not all; method: immunoSEQ multiplex PCR. Of 55,000 to 65,000 clones in the sample, 82% are singletons; the top ten hold 0.5%. The material sequenced was memory CD4+ T cells from blood. These receptors came from an adult in good health and CMV-seronegative. Some clones in this sample may be carry-over from other donors' samples.

The rearrangement uses TRBV28 and TRBJ2-7; D is perhaps TRBD2 (6 bases). CDR1 is MDHEN, CDR2 SYDVKM, per germline. The ends were cut back, 7 bases at V and 2 bases at J, with 9 bases in the middle. The CDR3 sequence is 12 residues long. The CDR3 DNA reads as TGTGCCAGCACCTGGGGGGCCTACGAGCAGTACTTC. The encoded protein is CASTWGAYEQYF.

The V call is TRBV5-6, the J call TRBJ2-3; 9 bases align to TRBD1. There are 16 residues in the CDR3. Germline-derived CDR1 and CDR2 are SGHDT and YYEEEE. J gave up 4 bases and V 0 bases, and 6 bases lay outside the gene matches. The CDR3 here is CASSLVGTGQADTQYF. The CDR3 DNA follows: TGTGCCAGCAGCTTGGTTGGGACAGGGCAGGCAGATACGCAGTATTTT.

The chain combines TRBV19 with TRBJ2-1; D might be TRBD2 (6 bases). Between the trimmed V and J ends, which lost 5 bases and 2 bases, there was a span of 16 bases. The CDR3 is 16 amino acids. The germline V gene encodes CDR1 LNHDA and CDR2 SQIVND (reference sequence). CDR3 nucleotide sequence: TGTGCCAGTAGTTTTTCCCTAGCGACTACCTACAATGAGCAGTTCTTC. It encodes CASSFSLATTYNEQFF.

This chain joins TRBV7-8 and TRBJ2-1; 7 nucleotides match TRBD1. This CDR3 has 13 amino acids. Germline values: CDR1 SGHVS, CDR2 FQNEAQ. The J segment lost 9 bases and the V segment lost 5 bases, leaving 7 bases of the junction unmatched. The CDR3 is CASSPYRDSEQFF. In DNA, the CDR3 is TGTGCCAGCAGCCCCTACCGGGACAGTGAGCAGTTCTTC.

J is TRBJ1-2 and V is TRBV5-4; tentatively, D is TRBD1 (5 bases). Trimming took 2 bases from V and 2 from J, leaving 16 bases between them. Germline CDR1 and CDR2: SGHNT and YYREEE (reference sequence). The CDR3 length is 16 residues. CDR3 nucleotides: TGTGCCAGCAGCTTAGGGGCAGGGATAGGGAACTATGGCTACACCTTC. Its translation is CASSLGAGIGNYGYTF.

The chain carries TRBV19 and TRBJ2-7, with 12 nucleotides matching TRBD2. V lost 5 bases and J lost 3; bases outside the gene matches: 5. Germline CDR1 LNHDA, CDR2 SQIVND (reference sequence). The CDR3 spans 15 residues. The CDR3 region is CASSLLAGGNYEQYF. The CDR3 coding sequence is TGTGCCAGTAGTCTGCTAGCGGGAGGGAACTACGAGCAGTACTTC.

The rearrangement joins TRBV5-4 to TRBJ2-5, with TRBD1 identical over 9 bases. Per germline, CDR1 SGHNT and CDR2 YYREEE (reference sequence). V was pared by 3 bases and J by 4 bases, with 4 bases of the junction left unmatched. The length of the CDR3 is 14 residues. CDR3 sequence (DNA): TGTGCCAGCAGCTGGGACAGGGAAGGAGAGACCCAGTACTTC. It codes for CASSWDREGETQYF.

This chain connects TRBV10-2 to TRBJ2-3, with 11 bases identical to TRBD2. Germline V gene lookup returns CDR1 WSHSY and CDR2 SAAADI. V lost 7 bases and J lost 0; bases outside the gene matches: 3. The CDR3 extends over 15 amino acids. As DNA, the CDR3 is TGCGCCAGCATTGGGACTAGCGGTAGCACAGATACGCAGTATTTT. Translated, it gives CASIGTSGSTDTQYF.

This clone was observed a few times. The chain is built from TRBV2 and TRBJ2-1, with D perhaps matching TRBD1 (6 bases). CDR1 and CDR2 from the germline V gene are SNHLY and FYNNEI. Trimming removed 2 bases from V and 5 bases from J, with 10 bases in between. The length of the CDR3 is 14 residues. The CDR3 loop reads CASSEITGNNEQFF. CDR3 nucleotide sequence: TGTGCCAGCAGTGAAATTACAGGGAACAATGAGCAGTTCTTC.

V and J are TRBV10-3 and TRBJ2-7; no clear D. Germline V CDR1 and CDR2: ENHRY, SYGVKD. CDR3 length: 12 amino acids. Trimming stripped 0 bases from V and 2 bases from J, with 2 bases between. This chain's CDR3 is CAISESAYEQYF. The DNA of the CDR3 is TGTGCCATCAGTGAGTCAGCCTACGAGCAGTACTTC.

The chain employs TRBV2 and TRBJ2-3, with D unclear. The CDR3 loop spans 14 amino acids. Germline assignment: CDR1 SNHLY and CDR2 FYNNEI. V lost 6 bases and J lost 0, with 10 bases in between. CDR3 sequence (DNA): TGTGCCAGCAGGGGTGGCCCTAGCACAGATACGCAGTATTTT. This encodes CASRGGPSTDTQYF.

V is TRBV30 and J is TRBJ2-5, with 9 bases aligning to TRBD2. CDR1 is GTSNPN, CDR2 SVGIG, per germline (reference sequence). J gave up 4 bases and V 4 bases, and 7 bases lay outside the gene matches. The CDR3 is made up of 14 amino acids. The CDR3 protein is CAWTKGLAGETQYF. In DNA form, the CDR3 reads TGTGCCTGGACCAAGGGACTAGCCGGAGAGACCCAGTACTTC.

The chain combines TRBV4-1 with TRBJ1-3, with 8 bases lining up with TRBD1. V gave up 5 bases and J gave up 3 bases; unmatched junction bases: 6. Germline CDR1 is MGHRA and CDR2 is YSYEKL. CDR3 length: 15 amino acids. The CDR3 DNA reads TGCGCCAGCAGCGAAACAGGGGGTAGTGGAAACACCATATATTTT. Protein: CASSETGGSGNTIYF.

This chain joins TRBV28 and TRBJ2-1; D not certain. Germline values: CDR1 MDHEN, CDR2 SYDVKM. Between the trimmed V and J ends, which lost 5 bases and 4 bases, there was a span of 12 bases. This CDR3 is 14 amino acids long. CDR3 coding DNA: TGTGCCAGCAGTCGCGCGACTTCTTACAATGAGCAGTTCTTC. Amino acids: CASSRATSYNEQFF.

This clone showed up just once. CDR3 region: CASTDRASGDYEQYF. Here the CDR3 DNA reads TGTGCCAGCACCGACCGGGCTAGCGGGGATTACGAGCAGTACTTC. This chain joins TRBV6-5 and TRBJ2-7; 9 positions match TRBD2. V lost 7 bases to trimming and J lost 4 bases; unmatched junction nucleotides: 11. The CDR3 length is 15 residues. CDR1 is MNHEY and CDR2 is SVGAGI in the germline V gene.

The rearrangement uses TRBV20-1 and TRBJ2-1; D remains ambiguous. The CDR3 has 10 amino acids. The germline gives CDR1 DFQATT, CDR2 SNEGSKA (reference sequence). The V gene lost 3 bases and the J gene lost 8 bases, with 5 bases spanning the gap. Written as DNA, the CDR3 is TGCAGTGCTAGGGAAGATGAGCAGTTCTTC. Its protein product is CSAREDEQFF.

In DNA, the CDR3 is TGTGCCATCAATGGCAGGGCGGTGGAAGATACGCAGTATTTT. Amino acids: CAINGRAVEDTQYF. The chain carries TRBV10-3 and TRBJ2-3, with D possibly being TRBD1 (5 bases). Deletions cut 7 bases from V and 5 bases from J, with 16 bases between. Germline V gene lookup returns CDR1 ENHRY and CDR2 SYGVKD. This CDR3 spans 14 amino acids.

The V and J genes are TRBV6-6 and TRBJ1-1; D possibly corresponds to TRBD1 (5 bases). CDR1 MNHNY and CDR2 SVGAGI come from the germline V gene (reference sequence). Trimming stripped 11 bases from V and 1 base from J, with 14 bases between. This CDR3 has 13 residues. The CDR3 loop reads CAATWGGNTEAFF. The CDR3 bases are TGTGCCGCGACCTGGGGGGGGAACACTGAAGCTTTCTTT.

The J gene is TRBJ2-7, the V gene TRBV7-3; TRBD2 matches 9 bases. Germline V lookup: CDR1 SGHTA, CDR2 FQGTGA. This CDR3 is built from 16 residues. The trim removed 5 bases at V and 2 bases at J, leaving 10 bases unmatched. The CDR3 DNA reads as TGTGCCAGCAGCGTTCGGGCAGCGGGAGGACCCTACGAGCAGTACTTC. This encodes CASSVRAAGGPYEQYF.

V is TRBV6-4 and J is TRBJ1-2, with D tentatively TRBD1 (5 bases). The CDR3 contains 14 residues. The V gene's germline CDR1 is MRHNA and CDR2 SNTAGT. Between the trimmed V and J ends, which lost 0 bases and 4 bases, there was a span of 9 bases. The chain's CDR3 is CASSDSMTVYGYTF. CDR3 DNA sequence: TGTGCCAGCAGTGACTCTATGACAGTCTATGGCTACACCTTC.

The chain links TRBV19 to TRBJ2-2; D is perhaps TRBD2 (6 bases). Trimming pared 7 bases from V and 4 bases from J, leaving 16 bases between. CDR1 and CDR2 from the germline V gene are LNHDA and SQIVND (reference sequence). The CDR3 sequence is 15 residues long. CDR3 sequence: CASMIGPGATGELFF. DNA of the CDR3: TGTGCCAGTATGATTGGGCCGGGAGCCACCGGGGAGCTGTTTTTT. The full variable domain, its missing parts supplied by reference TRBV19 and TRBJ2-2, is DGGITQSPKYLFRKEGQNVTLSCEQNLNHDAMYWYRQDPGQGLRLIYYSQIVNDFQKGDIAEGYSVSREKKESFPLTVTSAQKNPTAFYLCASMIGPGATGELFFGEGSRLTVL.

This clone was observed once. J is TRBJ1-1 and V is TRBV5-8; the D is unclear. The ends were cut back, 6 bases at V and 1 base at J, with 16 bases in the middle. Germline V gene lookup returns CDR1 SGHTS and CDR2 YDEGEE. The CDR3 runs to 15 residues. CDR3 DNA: TGTGCCAGCACCCGTGGACGGGTCCCGAACACTGAAGCTTTCTTT. Translating it yields CASTRGRVPNTEAFF.

The CDR3 nucleotides read TGTGCCAGCAGCTTGGGGACAGCTAACTATGGCTACACCTTC. Translated: CASSLGTANYGYTF. J is TRBJ1-2 and V is TRBV7-9; 7 bases are shared with TRBD1. Trimming took 3 bases from V and 0 from J; bases not matched to a gene: 1. The germline gives CDR1 SEHNR, CDR2 FQNEAQ (reference sequence). The CDR3 is made up of 14 amino acids.

The chain uses TRBV5-1 and TRBJ2-5; D not certain. V was clipped by 4 bases and J by 2 bases, with 24 bases between them. The germline gives CDR1 SGHRS, CDR2 YFSETQ. The CDR3 extends over 18 amino acids. The CDR3 spells CASSPIQRTSLGQETQYF. CDR3 DNA sequence: TGCGCCAGCAGCCCTATACAGAGAACCTCCTTGGGGCAAGAGACCCAGTACTTC.

The genes are TRBV5-1 and TRBJ2-5; 9 positions match TRBD1. There are 16 residues in the CDR3. V trimming: 0 bases; J trimming: 2 bases; junction bases outside the gene matches: 5. Looked up from germline, CDR1 is SGHRS and CDR2 is YFSETQ. The DNA for the CDR3 is TGCGCCAGCAGCTTGGGATCGACAGGGGGTCAAGAGACCCAGTACTTC. Its translation is CASSLGSTGGQETQYF.

The chain combines TRBV2 with TRBJ2-3; TRBD2 matches 8 bases. The CDR3 length is 13 residues. Germline CDR1 is SNHLY and CDR2 is FYNNEI. With V trimmed by 8 bases and J by 1 base, 2 bases remained unmatched. CDR3 DNA sequence: TGTGCCAGCGGGCGGGAGGGCACAGATACGCAGTATTTT. Residues: CASGREGTDTQYF.

The rearrangement links TRBV2 to TRBJ1-2; D unresolved. Trimming pared 7 bases from V and 4 bases from J, leaving 10 bases between. The germline V gene has CDR1 SNHLY and CDR2 FYNNEI. CDR3 length: 12 residues. In nucleotides, the CDR3 is TGTGCCAGCAAAGTCAGCTCCTATGGCTACACCTTC. This gives the protein CASKVSSYGYTF. The full variable domain, completed using reference TRBV2 and TRBJ1-2, is EPEVTQTPSHQVTQMGQEVILRCVPISNHLYFYWYRQILGQKVEFLVSFYNNEISEKSEIFDDQFSVERPDGSNFTLKIRSTKLEDSAMYFCASKVSSYGYTFGSGTRLTVV.